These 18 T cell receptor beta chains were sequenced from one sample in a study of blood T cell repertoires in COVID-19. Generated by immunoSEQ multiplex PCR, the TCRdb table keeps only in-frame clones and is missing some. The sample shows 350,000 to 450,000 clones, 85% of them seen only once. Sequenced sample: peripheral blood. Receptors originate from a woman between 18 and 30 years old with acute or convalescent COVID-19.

DNA of the CDR3: TGTGCCAGCAGTGAAGCGCGGGTGGGGTCACCCCTCCACTTT. It encodes CASSEARVGSPLHF. The chain is built from TRBV2 and TRBJ1-6; D ambiguous. Germline lookup yields CDR1 SNHLY and CDR2 FYNNEI. The V end was cut by 0 bases, the J end by 10 bases, with 10 bases between. The CDR3 runs to 14 residues.

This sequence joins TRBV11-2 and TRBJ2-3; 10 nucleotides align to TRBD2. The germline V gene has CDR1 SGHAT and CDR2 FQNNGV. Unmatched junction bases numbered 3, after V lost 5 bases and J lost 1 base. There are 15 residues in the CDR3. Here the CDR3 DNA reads TGTGCCAGCAGCCAAAGCGGGAGGGGCACAGATACGCAGTATTTT. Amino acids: CASSQSGRGTDTQYF.

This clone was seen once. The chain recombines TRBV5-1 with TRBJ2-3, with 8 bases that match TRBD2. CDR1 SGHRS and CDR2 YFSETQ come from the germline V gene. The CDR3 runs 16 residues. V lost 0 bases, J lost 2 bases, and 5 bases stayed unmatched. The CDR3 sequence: CASSLDSGGNTDTQYF. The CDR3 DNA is TGCGCCAGCAGCTTGGACTCGGGAGGGAACACAGATACGCAGTATTTT.

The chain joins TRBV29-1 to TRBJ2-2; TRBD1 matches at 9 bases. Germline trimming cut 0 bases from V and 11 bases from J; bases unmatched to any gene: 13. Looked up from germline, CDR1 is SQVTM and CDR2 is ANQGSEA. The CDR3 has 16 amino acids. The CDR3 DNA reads TGCAGCGTTGAAGAATTGAGTAGGACAGGGGCAGGAGAGCTGTTTTTT. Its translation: CSVEELSRTGAGELFF.

The CDR3 region has the DNA TGTGCCAGCAGTCCTCCGGGACTAGCAGGTGATGAGCAGTTCTTC. Amino acid sequence: CASSPPGLAGDEQFF. This chain links TRBV6-5 with TRBJ2-1; 9 nucleotides line up with TRBD2. CDR1 is MNHEY, CDR2 SVGAGI, per germline. V was pared by 5 bases and J by 8 bases, with 10 bases of the junction left unmatched. CDR3 length: 15 residues.

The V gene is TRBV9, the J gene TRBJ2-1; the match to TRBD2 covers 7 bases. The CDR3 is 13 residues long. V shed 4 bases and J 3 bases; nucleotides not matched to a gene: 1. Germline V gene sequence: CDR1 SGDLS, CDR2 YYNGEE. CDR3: CASSQRDYNEQFF. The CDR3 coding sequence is TGTGCCAGCAGCCAGCGGGACTACAATGAGCAGTTCTTC.

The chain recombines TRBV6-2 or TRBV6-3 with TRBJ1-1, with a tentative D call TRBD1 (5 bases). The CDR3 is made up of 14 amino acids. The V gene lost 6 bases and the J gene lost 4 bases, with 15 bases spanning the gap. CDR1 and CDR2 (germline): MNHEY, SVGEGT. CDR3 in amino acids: CASSRDLGGTEAFF. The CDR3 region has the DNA TGTGCCAGCAGCCGCGATTTGGGGGGCACTGAAGCTTTCTTT.

CDR3 residues: CASTGAGGYNEQFF. In nucleotides, the CDR3 is TGTGCCAGCACCGGAGCGGGAGGTTACAATGAGCAGTTCTTC. The chain uses TRBV27 and TRBJ2-1; 9 bases are a match to TRBD2. Germline loops: CDR1 MNHEY, CDR2 SMNVEV (reference sequence). The CDR3 loop spans 14 amino acids. The trim removed 7 bases at V and 4 bases at J, leaving 5 bases unmatched.

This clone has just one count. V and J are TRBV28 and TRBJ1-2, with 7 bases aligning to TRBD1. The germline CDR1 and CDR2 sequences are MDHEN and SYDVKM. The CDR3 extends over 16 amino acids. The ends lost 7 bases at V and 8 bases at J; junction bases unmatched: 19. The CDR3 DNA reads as TGTGCCAGCACCCAACTCCCCGGGACAGAGGCTTTCGGCTACACCTTC. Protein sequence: CASTQLPGTEAFGYTF.

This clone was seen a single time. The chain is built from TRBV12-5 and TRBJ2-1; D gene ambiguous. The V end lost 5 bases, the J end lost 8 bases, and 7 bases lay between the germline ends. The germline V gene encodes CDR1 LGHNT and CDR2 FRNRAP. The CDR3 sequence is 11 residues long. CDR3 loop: CASGEVDEQFF. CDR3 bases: TGTGCTAGTGGTGAGGTGGATGAGCAGTTCTTC.

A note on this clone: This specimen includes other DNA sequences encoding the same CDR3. The CDR3 sequence: CASSPGQGNTEAFF. CDR3 DNA: TGTGCCAGCTCACCAGGGCAGGGGAACACTGAAGCTTTCTTT. The chain is built from TRBV18 and TRBJ1-1; D is perhaps TRBD1 (5 bases). Trimming stripped 2 bases from V and 1 base from J, with 8 bases between. The CDR3 is 14 amino acids. Germline CDR1 KGHSH, CDR2 LQKENI.

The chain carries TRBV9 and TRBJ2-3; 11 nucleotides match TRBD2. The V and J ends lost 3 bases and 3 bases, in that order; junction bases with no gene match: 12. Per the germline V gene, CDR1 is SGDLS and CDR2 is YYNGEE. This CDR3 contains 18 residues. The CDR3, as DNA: TGTGCCAGCAGCGCTCCGGGAGCCCTAGCGGGAGGAACAGATACGCAGTATTTT. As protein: CASSAPGALAGGTDTQYF.

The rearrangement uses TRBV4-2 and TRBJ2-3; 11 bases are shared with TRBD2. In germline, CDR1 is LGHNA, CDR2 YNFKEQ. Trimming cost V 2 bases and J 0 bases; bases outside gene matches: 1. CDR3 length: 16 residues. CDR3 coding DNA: TGTGCCAGCAGCCAATCTAGCGGGGGGAGCACAGATACGCAGTATTTT. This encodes CASSQSSGGSTDTQYF.

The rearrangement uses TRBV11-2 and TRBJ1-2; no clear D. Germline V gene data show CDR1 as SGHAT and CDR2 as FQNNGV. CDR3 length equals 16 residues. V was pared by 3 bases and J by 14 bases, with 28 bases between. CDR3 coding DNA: TGTGCCAGCAGCTTTGCGGGTAGAAACCCTTCTATGGCTAAGACCTTC. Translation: CASSFAGRNPSMAKTF.

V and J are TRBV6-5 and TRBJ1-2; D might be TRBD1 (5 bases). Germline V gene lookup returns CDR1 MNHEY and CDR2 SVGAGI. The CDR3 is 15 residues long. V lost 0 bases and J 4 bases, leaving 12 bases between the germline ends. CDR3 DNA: TGTGCCAGCAGTTACTCGAGCCAGGGCGGCTATGGCTACACCTTC. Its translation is CASSYSSQGGYGYTF.

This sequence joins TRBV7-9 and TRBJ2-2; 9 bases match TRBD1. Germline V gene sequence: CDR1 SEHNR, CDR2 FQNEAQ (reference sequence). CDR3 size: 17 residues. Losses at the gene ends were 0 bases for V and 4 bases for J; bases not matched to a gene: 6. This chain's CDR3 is CASSLAPGQGSTGELFF. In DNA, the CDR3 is TGTGCCAGCAGCTTAGCCCCGGGACAGGGCTCCACCGGGGAGCTGTTTTTT.

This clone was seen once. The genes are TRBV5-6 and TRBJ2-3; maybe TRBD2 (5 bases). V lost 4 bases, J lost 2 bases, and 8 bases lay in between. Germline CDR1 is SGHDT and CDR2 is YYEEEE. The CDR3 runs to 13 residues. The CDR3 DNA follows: TGTGCCAGCAGCGGAGCGGCCACAGATACGCAGTATTTT. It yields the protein CASSGAATDTQYF.

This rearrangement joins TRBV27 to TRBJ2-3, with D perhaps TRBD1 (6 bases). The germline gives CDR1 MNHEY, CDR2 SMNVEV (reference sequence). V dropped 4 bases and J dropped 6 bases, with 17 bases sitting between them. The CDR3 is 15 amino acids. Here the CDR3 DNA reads TGTGCCAGCAGTTCCAACAGGGAGAGAGTGGATACGCAGTATTTT. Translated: CASSSNRERVDTQYF.